This T cell receptor (beta chain) was identified in a study of vaccination and CD4 T cells after COVID-19. The V gene's germline CDR1 is ENHRY and CDR2 SYGVKD. The CDR3 spans 12 residues. The V gene lost 0 bases and the J gene lost 4 bases, with 1 base spanning the gap. Oncomine TCR Beta short-read sequencing was applied to DNA from cultured CD4+ T cells. TCRdb redid the calling of the PCR reads with MiXCR, one entry per CDR3 protein. The table includes about 24,000 distinct CDR3 sequences, under 50% detected once. Described time point: late sampling 161 to 241 days after vaccination in three convalescent patients. Treatment specified: roughly ten-day PBMC culture with coronavirus spike peptide pools or control peptides (ViraFEST assay). The table lists this clonotype with a few counts. The antigen remains undetermined.

The TCR sequence derives from a human donor who had recovered from COVID-19. The rearrangement joins TRBV10-3 to TRBJ1-5; D not resolved. Here the sequenced sample was CD4+ T cells from blood, cultured in vitro, taken about 7 months after SARS-CoV-2 vaccination. DNA of the CDR3: TGTGCCATCAGTGAGTCGAATCAGCCCCAGCATTTT. Translation gives CAISESNQPQHF.